A single sample gave rise to the 4 T cell receptor beta chains below, sequenced in a study of yellow fever vaccine responses in identical twins. From the RT-PCR reads, TCRdb called clonotypes with MiXCR, one entry per CDR3 protein. The sample has fewer than 5,000 distinct CDR3 sequences, 73% seen once; the top ten hold 7.5%. The sequencing used T cells from blood (PBMCs), unsorted or a sorted subset (not recorded which), collected before or after yellow fever vaccination (not recorded which). Receptor source: a young woman who received the yellow fever vaccine.

The rearrangement joins TRBV6-1 to TRBJ2-1; D gene unclear. Deletions cut 6 bases from V and 3 bases from J, with 9 bases between. The CDR3 runs to 13 residues. Germline V gene lookup returns CDR1 MNHNS and CDR2 SASEGT. This CDR3 is CASSMDGYNEQFF. The CDR3 region has the DNA TGTGCCAGCAGCATGGACGGCTACAATGAGCAGTTCTTC.

The chain is built from TRBV10-1 and TRBJ2-7; possible D gene TRBD1, 6 bases. V was clipped by 0 bases and J by 3 bases, with 18 bases between them. The CDR3 consists of 17 residues. Germline V gene lookup returns CDR1 WNHNN and CDR2 SYGVQD (reference sequence). CDR3 loop: CASSESIGSGADYEQYF. In DNA form, the CDR3 reads TGCGCCAGCAGTGAGTCGATCGGTTCAGGGGCTGACTACGAGCAGTACTTC.

This clonotype was counted a few times. V and J are TRBV14 and TRBJ2-2; D uncertain. Per the germline V gene, CDR1 is SGHDN and CDR2 is FVKESK. V gave up 2 bases and J gave up 4 bases, with 5 bases separating them. This CDR3 spans 13 amino acids. The CDR3 region has the DNA TGTGCCAGCAGCCAACCCGCCACCGGGGAGCTGTTTTTT. It encodes CASSQPATGELFF.

V usage is TRBV29-1 and J usage is TRBJ2-3; 7 bases fit TRBD2. This CDR3 region has 16 residues. CDR1 is SQVTM and CDR2 is ANQGSEA in the germline V gene. V was pared by 4 bases and J by 3 bases, with 13 bases of the junction left unmatched. CDR3 bases: TGCAGCGTTGTGGCCTATTTTCTAGCGGAGACAGATACGCAGTATTTT. Translating it yields CSVVAYFLAETDTQYF.